The sequence of this T cell receptor beta chain was determined in a study of cytomegalovirus exposure and HLA in healthy donors. Study results and limitations: The authors later linked a missense DCLRE1C variant to TCR beta V- and J-gene trimming. In vitro assays verified that three CMV-associated chains recognized CMV antigens specifically. TRBV6-2, TRBV6-3 and some other V segments were excluded as indistinguishable.

As for this clone: Its cognate antigen is unknown. The identical CDR3 is also encoded by other nucleotide sequences in the sample.

Healthy individuals who donated bone marrow served as the donors. Germline V gene data show CDR1 as SGHRS and CDR2 as YFSETQ. This CDR3 is 15 amino acids long. V shed 4 bases, J shed 3 bases, and the junction held 7 bases outside the gene matches. Primers included in the PCR were 60 Vbeta and 13 Jbeta primers. Sequencing was performed with immunoSEQ multiplex PCR; in TCRdb, only in-frame clones are kept and a portion is missing. The sample holds 90,000 to 100,000 clones, around a tenth seen once. The receptor comes from a man aged 45-60 years in good health and CMV-seropositive. What was sequenced was PBMCs. The rearrangement links TRBV5-1 to TRBJ2-7; 10 nucleotides agree with TRBD2. The CDR3 spells CASSLELAGVYEQYF. The CDR3, as DNA: TGCGCCAGCAGCCTGGAGCTAGCGGGAGTCTACGAGCAGTACTTC.